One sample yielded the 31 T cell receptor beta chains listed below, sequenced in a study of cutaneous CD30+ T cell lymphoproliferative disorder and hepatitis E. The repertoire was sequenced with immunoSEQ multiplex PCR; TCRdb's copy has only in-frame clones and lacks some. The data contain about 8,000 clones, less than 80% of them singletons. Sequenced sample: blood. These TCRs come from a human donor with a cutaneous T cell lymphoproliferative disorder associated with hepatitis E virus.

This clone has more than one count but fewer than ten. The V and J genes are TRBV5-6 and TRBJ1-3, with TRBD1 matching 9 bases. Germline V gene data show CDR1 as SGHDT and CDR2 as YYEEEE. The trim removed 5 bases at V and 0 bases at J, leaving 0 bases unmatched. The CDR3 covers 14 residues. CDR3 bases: TGTGCCAGCAGGGACAGGGGCTCTGGAAACACCATATATTTT. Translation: CASRDRGSGNTIYF.

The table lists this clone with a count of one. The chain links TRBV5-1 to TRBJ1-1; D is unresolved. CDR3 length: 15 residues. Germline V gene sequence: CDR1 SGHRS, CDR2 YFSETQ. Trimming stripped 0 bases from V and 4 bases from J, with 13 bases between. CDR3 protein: CASSLGWEAGTEAFF. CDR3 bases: TGCGCCAGCAGCTTGGGGTGGGAGGCGGGCACTGAAGCTTTCTTT.

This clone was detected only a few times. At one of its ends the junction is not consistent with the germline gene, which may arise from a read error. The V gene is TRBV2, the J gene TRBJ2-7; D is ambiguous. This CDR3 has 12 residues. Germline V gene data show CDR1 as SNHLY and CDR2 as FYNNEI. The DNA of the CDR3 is TGTGCCAGCAGCCTTGAAGGACCGCCGCAGAACTTC. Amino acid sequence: CASSLEGPPQNF.

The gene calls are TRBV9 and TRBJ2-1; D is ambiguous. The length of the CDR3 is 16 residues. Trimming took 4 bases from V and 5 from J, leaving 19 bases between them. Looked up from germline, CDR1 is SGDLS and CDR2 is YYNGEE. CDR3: CASSPQPRTANNEQFF. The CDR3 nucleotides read TGTGCCAGCAGCCCCCAGCCGAGGACGGCGAACAATGAGCAGTTCTTC.

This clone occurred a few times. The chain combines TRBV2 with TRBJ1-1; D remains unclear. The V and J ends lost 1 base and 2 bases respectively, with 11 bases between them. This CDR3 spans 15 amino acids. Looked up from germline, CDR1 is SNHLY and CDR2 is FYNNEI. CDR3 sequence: CASSEVGLANTEAFF. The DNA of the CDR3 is TGTGCCAGCAGTGAAGTGGGGTTAGCTAACACTGAAGCTTTCTTT.

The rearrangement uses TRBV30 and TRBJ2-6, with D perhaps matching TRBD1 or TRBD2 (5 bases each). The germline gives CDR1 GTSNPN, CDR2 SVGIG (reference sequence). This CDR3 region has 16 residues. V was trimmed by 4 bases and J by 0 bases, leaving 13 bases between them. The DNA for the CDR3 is TGTGCCTGGATGAGGGACGGTAGCTCTGGGGCCAACGTCCTGACTTTC. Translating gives CAWMRDGSSGANVLTF.

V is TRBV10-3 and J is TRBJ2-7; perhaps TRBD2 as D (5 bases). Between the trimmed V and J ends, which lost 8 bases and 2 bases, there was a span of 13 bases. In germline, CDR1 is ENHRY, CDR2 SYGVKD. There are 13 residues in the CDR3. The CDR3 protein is CAILRTGTYEQYF. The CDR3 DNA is TGTGCCATCCTTCGGACGGGGACCTACGAGCAGTACTTC.

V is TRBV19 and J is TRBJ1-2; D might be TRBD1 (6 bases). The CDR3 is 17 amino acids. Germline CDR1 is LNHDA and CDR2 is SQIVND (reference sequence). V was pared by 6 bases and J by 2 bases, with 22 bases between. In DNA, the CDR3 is TGTGCCAGTAGCCCCTCTTCGGCAGGGCAGGGGAACTATGGCTACACCTTC. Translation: CASSPSSAGQGNYGYTF.

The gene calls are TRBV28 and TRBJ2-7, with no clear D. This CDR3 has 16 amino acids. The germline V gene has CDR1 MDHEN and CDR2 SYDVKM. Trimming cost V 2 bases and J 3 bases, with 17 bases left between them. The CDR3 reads CASSLGPGPSGYEQYF. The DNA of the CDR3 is TGTGCCAGCAGTTTAGGCCCCGGTCCGTCGGGCTACGAGCAGTACTTC. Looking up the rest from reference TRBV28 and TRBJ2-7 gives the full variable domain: DVKVTQSSRYLVKRTGEKVFLECVQDMDHENMFWYRQDPGLGLRLIYFSYDVKMKEKGDIPEGYSVSREKKERFSLILESASTNQTSMYLCASSLGPGPSGYEQYFGPGTRLTVT.

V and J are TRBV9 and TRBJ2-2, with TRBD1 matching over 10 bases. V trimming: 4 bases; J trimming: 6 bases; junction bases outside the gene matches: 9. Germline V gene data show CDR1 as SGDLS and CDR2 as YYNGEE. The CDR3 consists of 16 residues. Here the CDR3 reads CASSLGQGRVPGELFF. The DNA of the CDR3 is TGTGCCAGCAGCTTGGGACAGGGGAGAGTACCCGGGGAGCTGTTTTTT.

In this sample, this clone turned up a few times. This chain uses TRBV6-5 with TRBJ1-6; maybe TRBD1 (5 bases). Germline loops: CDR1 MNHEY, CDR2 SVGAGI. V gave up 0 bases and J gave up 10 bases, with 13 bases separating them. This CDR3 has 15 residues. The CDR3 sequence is CASSYSAQGGSPLHF. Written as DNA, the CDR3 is TGTGCCAGCAGTTACTCAGCCCAGGGAGGCTCACCCCTCCACTTT.

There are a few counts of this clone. CDR3 protein: CSVTGQGAFERRTF. The CDR3 DNA reads as TGCAGCGTGACCGGACAGGGGGCTTTTGAACGGCGCACCTTC. This rearrangement joins TRBV29-1 to TRBJ1-2, with 11 positions matching TRBD1. The CDR3 sequence is 14 residues long. V lost 6 bases and J lost 13; bases outside the gene matches: 16. Germline V gene sequence: CDR1 SQVTM, CDR2 ANQGSEA. The whole variable domain, filled in from reference TRBV29-1 and TRBJ1-2, reads SAVISQKPSRDICQRGTSLTIQCQVDSQVTMMFWYRQQPGQSLTLIATANQGSEATYESGFVIDKFPISRPNLTFSTLTVSNMSPEDSSIYLCSVTGQGAFERRTFGSGTRLTVV.

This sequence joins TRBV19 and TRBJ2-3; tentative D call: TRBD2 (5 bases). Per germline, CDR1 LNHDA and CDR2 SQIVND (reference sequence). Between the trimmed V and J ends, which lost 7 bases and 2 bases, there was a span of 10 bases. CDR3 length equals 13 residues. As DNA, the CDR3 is TGTGCCAGTAAACCGAGGGACACAGATACGCAGTATTTT. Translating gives CASKPRDTDTQYF.

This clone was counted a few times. The CDR3, as DNA: TGTGCCAGCAGTGAAACAGGGGCCTACGAGCAGTACTTC. Translated, it gives CASSETGAYEQYF. The chain joins TRBV2 to TRBJ2-7, with 7 bases identical to TRBD1. V shed 2 bases and J 2 bases; nucleotides not matched to a gene: 0. The germline V gene has CDR1 SNHLY and CDR2 FYNNEI. There are 13 residues in the CDR3.

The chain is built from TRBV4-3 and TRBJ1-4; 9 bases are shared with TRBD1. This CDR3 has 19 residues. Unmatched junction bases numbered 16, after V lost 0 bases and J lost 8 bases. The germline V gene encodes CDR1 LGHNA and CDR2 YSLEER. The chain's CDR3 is CASSQDKITGTGPNEKLFF. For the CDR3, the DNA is TGCGCCAGCAGCCAAGATAAAATTACCGGGACAGGGCCAAACGAAAAACTGTTTTTT.

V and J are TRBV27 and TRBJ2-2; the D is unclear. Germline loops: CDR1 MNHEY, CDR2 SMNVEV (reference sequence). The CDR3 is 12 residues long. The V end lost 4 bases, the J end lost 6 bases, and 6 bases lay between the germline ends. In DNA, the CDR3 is TGTGCCAGCAGTTCAGACGCCGGGGAGCTGTTTTTT. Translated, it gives CASSSDAGELFF.

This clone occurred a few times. The CDR3 bases are TGTGCCAGCAGCCAAGGGGCAGGACAAGAGACCCAGTACTTC. Translating gives CASSQGAGQETQYF. The chain recombines TRBV4-2 with TRBJ2-5; D unresolved. The CDR3 runs 14 residues. With 1 base removed from V and 2 bases from J, the gap between germline ends came to 8 bases. Per the germline V gene, CDR1 is LGHNA and CDR2 is YNFKEQ.

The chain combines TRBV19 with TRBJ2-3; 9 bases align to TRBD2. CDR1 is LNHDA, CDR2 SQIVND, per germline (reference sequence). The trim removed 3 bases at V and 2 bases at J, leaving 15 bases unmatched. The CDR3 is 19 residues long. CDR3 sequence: CASSIKKRGAYQITDTQYF. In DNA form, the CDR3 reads TGTGCCAGTAGTATTAAGAAGCGGGGGGCCTATCAAATCACAGATACGCAGTATTTT.

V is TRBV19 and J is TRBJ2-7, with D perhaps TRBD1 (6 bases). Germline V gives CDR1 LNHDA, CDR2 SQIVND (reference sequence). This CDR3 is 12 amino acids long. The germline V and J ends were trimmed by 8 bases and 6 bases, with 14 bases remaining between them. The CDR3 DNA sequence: TGTGCCAGTTCCTCCAACAGGGTCGAGCAGTACTTC. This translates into CASSSNRVEQYF.

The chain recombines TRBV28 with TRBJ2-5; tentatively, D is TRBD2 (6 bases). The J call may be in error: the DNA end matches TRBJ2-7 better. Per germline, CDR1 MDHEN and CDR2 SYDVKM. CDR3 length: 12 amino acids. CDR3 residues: CASRGLAYEQYF. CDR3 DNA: TGTGCCAGCCGGGGACTCGCCTACGAGCAGTACTTC.

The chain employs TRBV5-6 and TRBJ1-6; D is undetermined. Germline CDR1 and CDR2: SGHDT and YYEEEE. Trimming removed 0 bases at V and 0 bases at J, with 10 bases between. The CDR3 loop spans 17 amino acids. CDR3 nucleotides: TGTGCCAGCAGCTTGGGGCTGGCAGGCTCCTATAATTCACCCCTCCACTTT. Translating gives CASSLGLAGSYNSPLHF.

The CDR3 sequence: CASSHGLAGAYNEQFF. CDR3 in DNA: TGTGCCAGCAGTCATGGACTAGCGGGAGCCTACAATGAGCAGTTCTTC. The chain uses TRBV13 and TRBJ2-1; 13 bases match TRBD2. There are 16 residues in the CDR3. Germline assignment: CDR1 PRHDT and CDR2 FYEKMQ (reference sequence). V lost 6 bases, J lost 2 bases, and 4 bases stayed unmatched.

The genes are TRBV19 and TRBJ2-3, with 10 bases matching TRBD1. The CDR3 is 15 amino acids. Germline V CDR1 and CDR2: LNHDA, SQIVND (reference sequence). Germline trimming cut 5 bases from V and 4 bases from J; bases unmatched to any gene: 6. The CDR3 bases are TGTGCCAGTAGTGCCCGACAGGGGGCCGCAGATACGCAGTATTTT. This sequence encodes CASSARQGAADTQYF. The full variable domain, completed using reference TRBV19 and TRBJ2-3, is DGGITQSPKYLFRKEGQNVTLSCEQNLNHDAMYWYRQDPGQGLRLIYYSQIVNDFQKGDIAEGYSVSREKKESFPLTVTSAQKNPTAFYLCASSARQGAADTQYFGPGTRLTVL.

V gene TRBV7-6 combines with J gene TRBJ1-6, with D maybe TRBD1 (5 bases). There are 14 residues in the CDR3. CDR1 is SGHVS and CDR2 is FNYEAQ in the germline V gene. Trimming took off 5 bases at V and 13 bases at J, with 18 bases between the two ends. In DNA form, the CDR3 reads TGTGCCAGCAGCCTGGGGACGGCCGGTGGCCCCCTCCACTTT. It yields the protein CASSLGTAGGPLHF. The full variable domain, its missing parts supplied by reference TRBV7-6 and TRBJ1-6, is GAGVSQSPRYKVTKRGQDVALRCDPISGHVSLYWYRQALGQGPEFLTYFNYEAQQDKSGLPNDRFSAERPEGSISTLTIQRTEQRDSAMYRCASSLGTAGGPLHFGNGTRLTVT.

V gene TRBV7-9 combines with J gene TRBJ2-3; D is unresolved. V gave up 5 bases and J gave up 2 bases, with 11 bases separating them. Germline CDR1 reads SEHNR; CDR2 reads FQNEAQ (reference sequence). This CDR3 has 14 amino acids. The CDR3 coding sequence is TGTGCCAGCAGCCCACCTTATACCACAGATACGCAGTATTTT. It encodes CASSPPYTTDTQYF. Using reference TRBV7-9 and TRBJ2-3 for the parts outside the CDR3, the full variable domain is DTGVSQNPRHKITKRGQNVTFRCDPISEHNRLYWYRQTLGQGPEFLTYFQNEAQLEKSRLLSDRFSAERPKGSFSTLEIQRTEQGDSAMYLCASSPPYTTDTQYFGPGTRLTVL.

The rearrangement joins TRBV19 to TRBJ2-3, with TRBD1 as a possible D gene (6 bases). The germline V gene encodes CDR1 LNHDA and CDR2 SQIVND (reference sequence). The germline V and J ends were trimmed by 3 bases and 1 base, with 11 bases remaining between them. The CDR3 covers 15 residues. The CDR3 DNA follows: TGTGCCAGTAGTATGGGGGCCCCGGGCACAGATACGCAGTATTTT. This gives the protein CASSMGAPGTDTQYF.

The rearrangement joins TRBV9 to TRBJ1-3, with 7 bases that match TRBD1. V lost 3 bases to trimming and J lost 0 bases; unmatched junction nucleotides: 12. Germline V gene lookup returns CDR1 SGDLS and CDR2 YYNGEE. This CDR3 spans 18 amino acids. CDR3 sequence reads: CASSGAVPGQSSGNTIYF. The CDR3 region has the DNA TGTGCCAGCAGCGGAGCGGTGCCGGGACAGAGCTCTGGAAACACCATATATTTT.

The CDR3 DNA follows: TGTGCCAGCTCACCTTGGACTAGCGGGAGTCCTAAGACCCAGTACTTC. Its translation: CASSPWTSGSPKTQYF. The gene calls are TRBV18 and TRBJ2-5; 13 positions match TRBD2. The CDR3 has 16 amino acids. V was pared by 3 bases and J by 6 bases, with 7 bases of the junction left unmatched. CDR1 is KGHSH and CDR2 is LQKENI in the germline V gene. Full variable domain (outside the CDR3, taken from reference TRBV18 and TRBJ2-5): NAGVMQNPRHLVRRRGQEARLRCSPMKGHSHVYWYRQLPEEGLKFMVYLQKENIIDESGMPKERFSAEFPKEGPSILRIQQVVRGDSAAYFCASSPWTSGSPKTQYFGPGTRLLVL.

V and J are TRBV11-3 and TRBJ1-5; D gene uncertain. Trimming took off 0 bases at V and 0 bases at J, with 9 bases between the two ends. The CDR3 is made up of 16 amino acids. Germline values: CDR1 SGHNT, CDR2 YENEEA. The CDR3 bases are TGTGCCAGCAGCTTAGATCCACAGCCTAGCAATCAGCCCCAGCATTTT. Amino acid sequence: CASSLDPQPSNQPQHF.

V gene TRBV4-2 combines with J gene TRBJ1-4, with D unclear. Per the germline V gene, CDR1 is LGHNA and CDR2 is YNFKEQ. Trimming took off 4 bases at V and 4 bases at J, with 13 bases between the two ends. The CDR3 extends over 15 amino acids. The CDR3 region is CASSPYAPGNEKLFF. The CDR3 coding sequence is TGTGCCAGCAGCCCCTACGCCCCGGGTAATGAAAAACTGTTTTTT.

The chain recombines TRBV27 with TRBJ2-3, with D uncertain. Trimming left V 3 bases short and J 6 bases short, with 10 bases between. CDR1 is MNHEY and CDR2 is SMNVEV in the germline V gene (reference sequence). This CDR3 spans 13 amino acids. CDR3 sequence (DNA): TGTGCCAGCAGTTTGGGCGTTGCGGATACGCAGTATTTT. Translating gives CASSLGVADTQYF.